This T cell receptor (beta chain) was captured by sequencing in a study of T cells after yellow fever vaccination. The CDR3 totals 14 residues. Germline lookup yields CDR1 KGHSH and CDR2 LQKENI. V was pared by 3 bases and J by 1 base, with 9 bases between. This clonotype was seen a few times. MiXCR was run by TCRdb on the 5' RACE reads, yielding one entry per CDR3 protein. The profile shows about 260,000 distinct CDR3 sequences, approximately 5.2% of them singletons. The sequence came from a man between 18 and 35 years old who received the YFV17D yellow fever vaccine. The chain has TRBV18 and TRBJ2-5; D not certain. Here the sequenced sample was CD4+ T cells sorted from PBMCs, taken on the day of the yellow fever booster vaccination. CDR3: CASSPPGSQETQYF. CDR3 sequence (DNA): TGTGCCAGCTCACCCCCGGGCAGCCAAGAGACCCAGTACTTC.